This entry describes one T cell receptor beta chain. This entry is derived from a study of control samples from healthy donors and cancer patients. Libraries were prepared by immunoSEQ multiplex PCR; TCRdb keeps only in-frame clonotypes and omits some of them. The sample comprises roughly 170,000 clones, about 90% of which are singletons, and just over 2% rests with the top ten. This TCR was recovered from a woman between 40 and 50 years old in good health. Sequencing used blood.

CDR3 residues: CASGKLTTGDTDTQYF. CDR3 nucleotides: TGTGCTAGTGGTAAACTCACGACAGGAGACACAGATACGCAGTATTTT. The chain joins TRBV12-5 to TRBJ2-3; D is possibly TRBD1 (6 bases). The germline CDR1 and CDR2 sequences are LGHNT and FRNRAP. Trimming pared 5 bases from V and 2 bases from J, leaving 17 bases between. The CDR3 contains 16 residues.